This TCR beta chain stems from a study of T-cell memory formation after mild COVID-19. Findings and caveats of the study: Clones from the second wave (peaking day 37) had unconfirmed SARS-CoV-2 specificity.

This clonotype has a handful of counts. The target antigen is unknown. Constant-segment primers served in 5'RACE that generated TCR alpha and TCR beta cDNA libraries bearing sample barcodes and UMIs. TCRdb called the 5' RACE reads again in MiXCR, with one record for every CDR3 protein. The sample has roughly 450,000 distinct CDR3 sequences; around a sixth are singletons. Unmatched junction bases numbered 12, after V lost 7 bases and J lost 6 bases. CDR1 is ENHRY, CDR2 SYGVKD, per germline. CDR3 length equals 15 residues. Sequenced input: PBMCs or a T cell subset sorted from them (not recorded which). The chain uses TRBV10-3 and TRBJ2-7; 10 nucleotides match TRBD2. The clonotype originates from an adult woman who had mild COVID-19 (a few samples of this study predate the infection). Cell type and time point are not known. In nucleotides, the CDR3 is TGTGCCATCACCGGAGAGGTAGCGGGGGGACGCGAGCAGTACTTC. Translation gives CAITGEVAGGREQYF.